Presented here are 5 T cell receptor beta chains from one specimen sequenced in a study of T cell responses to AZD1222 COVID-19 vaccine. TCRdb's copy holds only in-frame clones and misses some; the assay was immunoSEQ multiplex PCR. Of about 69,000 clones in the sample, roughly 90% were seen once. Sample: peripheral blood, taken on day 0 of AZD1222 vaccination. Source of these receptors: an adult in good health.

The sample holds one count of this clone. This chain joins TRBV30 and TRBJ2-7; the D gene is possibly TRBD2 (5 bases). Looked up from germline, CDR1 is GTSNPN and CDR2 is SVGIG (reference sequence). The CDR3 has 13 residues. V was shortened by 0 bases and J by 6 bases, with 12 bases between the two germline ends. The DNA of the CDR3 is TGTGCCTGGAGTGTGACGGGGTTCGGCGAGCAGTACTTC. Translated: CAWSVTGFGEQYF.

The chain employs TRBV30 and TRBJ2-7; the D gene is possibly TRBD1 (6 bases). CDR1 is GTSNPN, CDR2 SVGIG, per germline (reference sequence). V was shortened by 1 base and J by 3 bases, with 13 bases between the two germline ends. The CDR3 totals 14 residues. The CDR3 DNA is TGTGCCTGGAGTGCTGACAGGATGTACTACGAGCAGTACTTC. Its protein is CAWSADRMYYEQYF.

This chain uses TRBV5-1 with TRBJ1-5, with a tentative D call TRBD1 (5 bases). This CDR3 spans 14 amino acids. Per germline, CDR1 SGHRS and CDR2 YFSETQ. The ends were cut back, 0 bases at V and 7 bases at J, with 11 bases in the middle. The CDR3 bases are TGCGCCAGCAGCTTGGCCGGGGGGAACCAGCCCCAGCATTTT. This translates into CASSLAGGNQPQHF.

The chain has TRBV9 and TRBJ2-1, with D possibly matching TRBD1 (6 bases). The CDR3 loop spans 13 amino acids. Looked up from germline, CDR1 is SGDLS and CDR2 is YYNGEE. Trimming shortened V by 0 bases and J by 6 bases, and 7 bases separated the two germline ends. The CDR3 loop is CASSVAGVNEQFF. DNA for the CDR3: TGTGCCAGCAGCGTAGCAGGGGTCAATGAGCAGTTCTTC.

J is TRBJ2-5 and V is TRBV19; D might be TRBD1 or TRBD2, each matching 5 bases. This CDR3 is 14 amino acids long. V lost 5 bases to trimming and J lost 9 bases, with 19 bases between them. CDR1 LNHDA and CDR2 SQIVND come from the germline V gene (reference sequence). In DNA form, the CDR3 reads TGTGCCAGTAGTGTACTCCTGGCCATGGGGGCCCAGTACTTC. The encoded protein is CASSVLLAMGAQYF.